This TCR beta chain emerged from a study of blood T cell repertoires in COVID-19. Trimming pared 5 bases from V and 2 bases from J, leaving 14 bases between. The CDR3 length is 15 residues. Germline V gene data show CDR1 as LNHDA and CDR2 as SQIVND (reference sequence). Only in-frame clones appear in the TCRdb table, and some are missing; sequencing was by immunoSEQ multiplex PCR. The sample has roughly 190,000 clones, roughly 82% seen once. Seattle patients were enrolled during active infection and followed longitudinally. Material for sequencing was peripheral blood. The chain carries TRBV19 and TRBJ2-3; D is perhaps TRBD2 (6 bases). The sequence came from a woman aged 60-75 years with COVID-19, enrolled during active disease. The CDR3 sequence is CASSPGTEDTDTQYF. In DNA form, the CDR3 reads TGTGCCAGTAGTCCGGGGACTGAGGACACAGATACGCAGTATTTT.